This is a list of T cell receptor beta chains from one sample in a study of cytomegalovirus exposure and HLA in healthy donors. Measured with immunoSEQ multiplex PCR; TCRdb has only the in-frame clones, and not every one. This sample has some 200,000 clones, with over 70% found just once. Input material: PBMCs. The receptors derive from a man aged 50 to 59 in good health and CMV-seronegative. The CDR3 runs from the conserved cysteine through the conserved F or W. D genes are given only for firm matches. Clone size appears in some rows only: once, few, many, or a class for an expanded clone.

cdr3_aa cdr3_nt clone_size v_call d_call j_call
CASSQDPRSYNEQFF TGTGCCAGCAGCCAAGATCCCAGGTCCTACAATGAGCAGTTCTTC once TRBV4-2 NA TRBJ2-1
CASSFGTALEAFF TGTGCCAGCAGCTTTGGGACAGCGCTTGAAGCTTTCTTT NA TRBV7-9 TRBD1 TRBJ1-1
CATSRPITGEETQYF TGTGCCACCAGCCGTCCGATTACAGGAGAAGAGACCCAGTACTTC NA TRBV15 NA TRBJ2-5
CASSSTRGGRTGELFF TGTGCCAGCAGCTCGACTCGTGGGGGGAGAACCGGGGAGCTGTTTTTT NA TRBV7-2 NA TRBJ2-2
CASSADRSQPQHF TGTGCCAGCAGCGCGGACAGGAGCCAGCCCCAGCATTTT few TRBV7-3 TRBD1 TRBJ1-5
CASTPRGVTNYGYTF TGTGCCAGCACCCCTCGGGGAGTTACTAACTATGGCTACACCTTC NA TRBV7-2 NA TRBJ1-2
CASGAGYGYTF TGCGCCAGCGGGGCGGGGTATGGCTACACCTTC NA TRBV10-2 NA TRBJ1-2
CASSYWTSGVTGDTQYF TGTGCCAGCAGCTACTGGACTAGCGGGGTCACTGGAGATACGCAGTATTTT NA TRBV7-2 TRBD2 TRBJ2-3
CASSSTGQRPYEQYF TGTGCCAGCAGTTCAACCGGACAGCGGCCCTACGAGCAGTACTTC NA TRBV6-5 NA TRBJ2-7
CASSYSLASLNTEAFF TGTGCCAGCAGTTACTCTTTAGCCTCCTTGAACACTGAAGCTTTCTTT NA TRBV6-5 NA TRBJ1-1
CASSPSVNTEAFF TGTGCCAGCTCACCATCAGTGAACACTGAAGCTTTCTTT NA TRBV18 NA TRBJ1-1
CASSEVGQGRHEQYF TGTGCCAGCAGTGAAGTGGGACAGGGGCGCCACGAGCAGTACTTC NA TRBV2 TRBD1 TRBJ2-7
CASSLDTGDPDTQYF TGCGCCAGCAGCTTGGATACAGGGGACCCAGATACGCAGTATTTT NA TRBV5-1 TRBD1 TRBJ2-3
CASSMSDTSGNGYTF TGTGCCAGTAGTATGTCCGACACCTCGGGGAATGGCTACACCTTC NA TRBV19 NA TRBJ1-2
CAWSQDREPSGNTVYF TGTGCCTGGAGTCAAGACCGGGAACCCTCTGGAAACACCGTATATTTT NA TRBV30 NA TRBJ1-3
CASSSYGENYEQYF TGCGCCAGCAGCTCGTACGGGGAGAATTACGAGCAGTACTTC NA TRBV5-1 NA TRBJ2-7
CASSQTDFSSTDTQYF TGTGCCAGCAGCCAGACGGACTTTAGTAGCACAGATACGCAGTATTTT NA TRBV4-2 NA TRBJ2-3
CASSQEFIGSGQPQHF TGCGCCAGCAGCCAAGAATTTATTGGGAGCGGCCAGCCCCAGCATTTT NA TRBV4-3 NA TRBJ1-5
CASSDGHVSYNEQFF TGTGCCAGCAGTGATGGACATGTCTCCTACAATGAGCAGTTCTTC NA TRBV9 NA TRBJ2-1
CASSDHRVINYGYTF TGTGCCAGCAGCGACCACAGGGTGATCAACTATGGCTACACCTTC NA TRBV11-2 NA TRBJ1-2
CASSVSADTQYF TGTGCCAGCAGCGTGAGCGCAGATACGCAGTATTTT NA TRBV9 NA TRBJ2-3
CATSRGGRSGGYQETQYF TGTGCCACCAGCAGAGGCGGTCGAAGCGGGGGATACCAAGAGACCCAGTACTTC NA TRBV15 TRBD2 TRBJ2-5
CASSYSGGSGANVLTF TGTGCCAGCAGTTACTCCGGGGGCTCTGGGGCCAACGTCCTGACTTTC NA TRBV6-5 NA TRBJ2-6
CASSPSATTFYNEQFF TGTGCCAGCAGCCCCAGTGCTACGACTTTCTACAATGAGCAGTTCTTC NA TRBV5-4 NA TRBJ2-1
CASRDWAGGYEQYF TGTGCCAGCCGCGATTGGGCAGGGGGATACGAGCAGTACTTC NA TRBV11-2 TRBD1 TRBJ2-7
CASSDGSGGDRDTEAFF TGTGCCAGCAGTGATGGGTCAGGGGGCGATCGGGACACTGAAGCTTTCTTT few TRBV2 TRBD1 TRBJ1-1
CASARGTGELFF TGCGCCAGCGCCAGGGGGACCGGGGAGCTGTTTTTT NA TRBV5-1 TRBD1 TRBJ2-2
CASSSAQGTYEQYF TGCGCCAGCAGCTCCGCACAGGGGACCTACGAGCAGTACTTC NA TRBV4-1 TRBD1 TRBJ2-7
CASSLYGTASGANVLTF TGTGCCAGCAGTTTATACGGGACAGCCTCTGGGGCCAACGTCCTGACTTTC NA TRBV27 TRBD1 TRBJ2-6
CASSEQDFKGYTF TGTGCCAGCAGTGAGCAGGATTTTAAGGGCTACACCTTC NA TRBV6-1 NA TRBJ1-2
CSVGEAKNIQYF TGCAGCGTTGGGGAGGCCAAAAACATTCAGTACTTC NA TRBV29-1 NA TRBJ2-4
CASSFGVVNTEAFF TGCGCCAGCAGCTTCGGGGTGGTGAACACTGAAGCTTTCTTT NA TRBV5-1 NA TRBJ1-1
CASSLSSGGAHEQYF TGTGCCAGCAGCTTAAGTAGCGGGGGGGCCCACGAGCAGTACTTC NA TRBV7-6 TRBD2 TRBJ2-7
CASSPARGSYEQYF TGTGCCAGCTCACCGGCGAGGGGGTCCTACGAGCAGTACTTC NA TRBV18 NA TRBJ2-7
CASGTGRETQYF TGCGCCAGCGGTACAGGACGAGAGACCCAGTACTTC NA TRBV5-1 NA TRBJ2-5
CASSRGDTQYF TGTGCCAGCAGTCGGGGAGATACGCAGTATTTT NA TRBV6-5 NA TRBJ2-3
CASSRLIAAYEQFF TGTGCCAGCAGCAGGTTAATAGCAGCATATGAGCAGTTCTTC NA TRBV11-2 NA TRBJ2-1
CATSRGGGETDTQYF TGTGCCACCAGCAGAGGCGGGGGAGAAACAGATACGCAGTATTTT once TRBV15 TRBD2 TRBJ2-3
CASHSGSGEEKLFF TGTGCCAGCCACTCCGGGTCAGGGGAAGAAAAACTGTTTTTT NA TRBV6-1 NA TRBJ1-4
CASSLRDIGEKLFF TGTGCCAGCAGTCTCCGGGACATTGGTGAAAAACTGTTTTTT NA TRBV2 NA TRBJ1-4
CASRLTGEGNQPQHF TGCGCCAGCAGGCTGACGGGGGAAGGCAATCAGCCCCAGCATTTT NA TRBV5-1 NA TRBJ1-5
CASSRTGEWAYEQYF TGTGCCAGCAGCAGAACAGGGGAATGGGCCTACGAGCAGTACTTC NA TRBV9 TRBD1 TRBJ2-7
CASSRLGGQGEGYTF TGTGCCAGCAGCCGACTTGGGGGACAGGGCGAGGGCTACACCTTC once TRBV5-6 TRBD1 TRBJ1-2
CASSENRGPLYNSPLHF TGTGCCAGCAGTGAAAACAGGGGGCCTTTATATAATTCACCCCTCCACTTT NA TRBV25-1 TRBD1 TRBJ1-6
CSSSLGTRGYTF TGTTCCAGCAGCTTAGGGACAAGAGGCTACACCTTC NA TRBV7-9 NA TRBJ1-2
CASSFQDNYNEQFF TGTGCCAGCAGCTTTCAGGACAACTACAATGAGCAGTTCTTC few TRBV7-9 NA TRBJ2-1
CASRSGIGIYNEQFF TGTGCCAGCAGGTCCGGGATCGGTATCTACAATGAGCAGTTCTTC NA TRBV5-5 NA TRBJ2-1
CASRSQGRSTDTQYF TGTGCCAGCAGGTCCCAGGGCCGTAGCACAGATACGCAGTATTTT once TRBV25-1 NA TRBJ2-3
CASNLRTGGNEKLFF TGTGCCAGCAATCTCAGAACAGGGGGGAATGAAAAACTGTTTTTT NA TRBV2 TRBD1 TRBJ1-4
CAMEVGNIQYF TGTGCCATGGAGGTGGGAAACATTCAGTACTTC NA TRBV6-9 NA TRBJ2-4
CASSPLRGLSYGYTF TGTGCCAGCAGCCCCTTACGGGGGTTGAGCTATGGCTACACCTTC NA TRBV5-4 NA TRBJ1-2
CASSLGRGSNQPQHF TGTGCCAGCAGCTTAGGCCGGGGGAGCAATCAGCCCCAGCATTTT NA TRBV7-9 NA TRBJ1-5
CASTPGTGMPYEQYF TGTGCCAGCACCCCCGGGACAGGGATGCCCTACGAGCAGTACTTC NA TRBV2 TRBD1 TRBJ2-7
CASSLSASGAGELFF TGCGCCAGCAGCTTGTCGGCTAGCGGGGCCGGGGAGCTGTTTTTT NA TRBV5-1 TRBD2 TRBJ2-2
CASRPAGDSGGPSSYEQYF TGTGCCAGCCGCCCCGCGGGGGATAGCGGGGGCCCCTCCTCCTACGAGCAGTACTTC NA TRBV18 TRBD2 TRBJ2-7
CVSSQTGISYEQYF TGTGTCAGCAGCCAGACAGGGATTTCCTACGAGCAGTACTTC NA TRBV14 TRBD1 TRBJ2-7
CASSPQGGGGEKLFF TGTGCCAGCAGCCCACAGGGGGGGGGAGGTGAAAAACTGTTTTTT NA TRBV9 TRBD1 TRBJ1-4
CASSRGQGRGNTEAFF TGTGCCAGCAGCCGGGGACAGGGCCGTGGGAACACTGAAGCTTTCTTT NA TRBV25-1 TRBD1 TRBJ1-1
CASKGARGYTF TGTGCCAGCAAGGGGGCGAGGGGCTACACCTTC NA TRBV6-5 TRBD1 TRBJ1-2
CSSSSTEAGGPFETQYF TGTTCCAGCAGCTCGACCGAAGCGGGGGGGCCTTTTGAGACCCAGTACTTC NA TRBV7-9 TRBD2 TRBJ2-5